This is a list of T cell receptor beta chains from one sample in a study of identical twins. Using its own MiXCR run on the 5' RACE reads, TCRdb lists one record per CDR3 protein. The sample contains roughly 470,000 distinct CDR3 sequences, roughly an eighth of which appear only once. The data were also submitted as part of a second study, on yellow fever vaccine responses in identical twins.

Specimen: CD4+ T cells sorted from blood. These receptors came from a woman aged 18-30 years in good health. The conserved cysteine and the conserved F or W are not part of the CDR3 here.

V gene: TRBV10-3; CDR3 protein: AISEPGHLGGEQY
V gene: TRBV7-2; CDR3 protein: ASSLLPTIKGNEQF
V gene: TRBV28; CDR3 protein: ASSLTTGNAGELF
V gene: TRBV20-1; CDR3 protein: SARHRDPYEQY
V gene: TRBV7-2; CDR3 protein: ASSIGTGLNTGELF
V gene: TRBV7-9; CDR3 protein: ASSFTGLSQF
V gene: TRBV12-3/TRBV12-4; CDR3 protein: ASSPAGRLSYNEQF
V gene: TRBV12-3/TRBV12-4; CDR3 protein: ASSPGTGYPQETQY
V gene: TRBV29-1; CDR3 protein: SVEVPSWDNEQF
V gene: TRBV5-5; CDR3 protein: ASSLTVGTDTQY
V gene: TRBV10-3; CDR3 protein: AIKSGGDTGELF
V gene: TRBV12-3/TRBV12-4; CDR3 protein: ASSSLLSGQGFDEVQPQH
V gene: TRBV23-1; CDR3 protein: ASSSGTAFNEQF
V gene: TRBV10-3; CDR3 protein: AISEPSGRNEQF
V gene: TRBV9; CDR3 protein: ASRAGTGERGEAF
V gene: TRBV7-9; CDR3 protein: SSSKQGGIYEQY
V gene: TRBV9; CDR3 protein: ASSGPLAQY
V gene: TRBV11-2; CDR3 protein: ASSPGGGAVYSNQPQH
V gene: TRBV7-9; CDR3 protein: ASSWGLAETGEQF
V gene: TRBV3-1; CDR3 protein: ASSQDFSTGTPTNEKLF
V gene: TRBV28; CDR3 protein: ASSVRPGHLKRSSGYT
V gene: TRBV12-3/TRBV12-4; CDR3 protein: ASSSRDRGPEQY
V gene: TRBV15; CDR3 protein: ATSRDERRQETQY
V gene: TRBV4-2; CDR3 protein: ASSQGGQGTVEKLF
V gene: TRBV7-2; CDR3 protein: ASSAPQETQY
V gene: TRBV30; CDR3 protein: AWSGGQGAF
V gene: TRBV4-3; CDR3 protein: ASSQGGFRGELF
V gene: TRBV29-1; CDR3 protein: SVERDRNTEAF
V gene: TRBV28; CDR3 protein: ASSSTGSSSYEQY
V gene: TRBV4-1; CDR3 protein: ASSRQTDRRATGELF
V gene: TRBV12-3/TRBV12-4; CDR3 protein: ASSFGSAASYEQY
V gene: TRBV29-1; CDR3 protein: SVELSGGARNEQF
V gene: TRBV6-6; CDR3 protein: ASSGEGKLF
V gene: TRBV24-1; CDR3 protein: ATSDPSGARSLETQY
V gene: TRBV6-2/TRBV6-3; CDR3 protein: ASSYRLEYNEQF
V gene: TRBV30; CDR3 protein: AWSEFYEQY
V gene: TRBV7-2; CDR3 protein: ASSSETGTSRRRF
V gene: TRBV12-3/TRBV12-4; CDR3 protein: ASSPFPGADTQY
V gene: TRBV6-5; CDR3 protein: ASSYLSRNNEQF
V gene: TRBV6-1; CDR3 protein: ASRPTKGPKVNNEQF
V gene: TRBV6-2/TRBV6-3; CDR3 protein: ASSYSGQANTEAF
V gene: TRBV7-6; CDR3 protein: ASSGQGQGGSPLH
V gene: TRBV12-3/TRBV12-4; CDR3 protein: ASSSLSGTVPYNEQF
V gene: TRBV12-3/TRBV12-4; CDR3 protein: ASKPGHQETQY
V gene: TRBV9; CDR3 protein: ASGVAGVEQF
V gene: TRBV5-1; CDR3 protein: ASSLAVGGAGANVLT
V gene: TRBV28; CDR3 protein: ASSFGGSYEQY
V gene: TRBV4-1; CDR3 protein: ASSQVGLIAKNIQY
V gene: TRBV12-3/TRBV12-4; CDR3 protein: ASSWRQNSPLH
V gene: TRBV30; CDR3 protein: AWRDRGQSYGYT
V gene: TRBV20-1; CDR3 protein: SVRTGQGTYEQY
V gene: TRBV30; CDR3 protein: AWSWGYDEQF
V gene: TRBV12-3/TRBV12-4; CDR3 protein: ASTTTGGNEQF
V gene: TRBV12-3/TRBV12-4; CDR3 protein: ASTNGGLAQETQY
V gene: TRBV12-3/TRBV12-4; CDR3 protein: ASSLREAGNTIY